This is a list of T cell receptor beta chains from one sample in a study of shared clonotypes between healthy human individuals. Clones were sequenced by immunoSEQ multiplex PCR, and TCRdb holds only the in-frame ones, with some missing. The table shows 800,000 or so clones, with around 96% occurring only once. Material: naive CD8+ T cells sorted from blood. Receptors were obtained from a man younger than 40 in good health. CDR3s include the opening cysteine and the closing phenylalanine or tryptophan.

j_gene: TRBJ2-5; v_gene: TRBV10-3; CDR3aa: CAISESMGSIEVETQYF
j_gene: TRBJ1-1; v_gene: TRBV28; CDR3aa: CASSRRGSTEAFF
j_gene: TRBJ1-3; v_gene: TRBV2; CDR3aa: CASSETSGNTIYF
j_gene: TRBJ1-5; v_gene: TRBV28; CDR3aa: CASRPGGVKGNQPQHF
j_gene: TRBJ2-7; v_gene: TRBV11-1; CDR3aa: CASSGSGDSPYF
j_gene: TRBJ1-2; v_gene: TRBV6-5; CDR3aa: CASSSRLNYGYTF
j_gene: TRBJ1-5; v_gene: TRBV27; CDR3aa: CASSAGGYQPQHF
j_gene: TRBJ2-1; v_gene: TRBV4-1; CDR3aa: CASSGTGGIQPYNEQFF
j_gene: TRBJ2-7; v_gene: TRBV30; CDR3aa: CAWSEASGSSEQYF
j_gene: TRBJ2-3; v_gene: TRBV6-4; CDR3aa: CASSDRSGRGTDTQYF
j_gene: TRBJ1-5; v_gene: TRBV6-5; CDR3aa: CASSRQGINQPQHF
j_gene: TRBJ2-3; v_gene: TRBV27; CDR3aa: CASSRGAPGGLDTQYF
j_gene: TRBJ2-7; v_gene: TRBV9; CDR3aa: CASSLSPGERYEQYF
j_gene: TRBJ2-1; v_gene: TRBV28; CDR3aa: CASSLTYIHEQFF
j_gene: TRBJ2-1; v_gene: TRBV11-2; CDR3aa: CASSLIARSSYNEQFF
j_gene: TRBJ2-2; v_gene: TRBV7-7; CDR3aa: CASSENTGELFF
j_gene: TRBJ2-5; v_gene: TRBV7-3; CDR3aa: CASSLTAGETQYF
j_gene: TRBJ2-1; v_gene: TRBV13; CDR3aa: CASSPSGSSYNEQFF
j_gene: TRBJ1-4; v_gene: TRBV2; CDR3aa: CASRDTGFANEKLFF
j_gene: TRBJ2-7; v_gene: TRBV29-1; CDR3aa: CSVGGQGGYEQYF
j_gene: TRBJ1-5; v_gene: TRBV7-9; CDR3aa: CASSLAAGNQPQHF
j_gene: TRBJ2-1; v_gene: TRBV29-1; CDR3aa: CSVEGRNYNEQFF
j_gene: TRBJ1-1; v_gene: TRBV7-9; CDR3aa: CASSLSGEAFF
j_gene: TRBJ2-7; v_gene: TRBV7-2; CDR3aa: CASSLTLAGGPTYEQYF
j_gene: TRBJ2-5; v_gene: TRBV10-3; CDR3aa: CAISESTSGETQYF
j_gene: TRBJ2-3; v_gene: TRBV14; CDR3aa: CASSQDAGSGDTQYF
j_gene: TRBJ2-5; v_gene: TRBV15; CDR3aa: CATSAPGAPQYF
j_gene: TRBJ2-7; v_gene: TRBV7-9; CDR3aa: CASYGRGPSSYEQYF
j_gene: TRBJ2-7; v_gene: TRBV5-5; CDR3aa: CASSSLTGTDFYEQYF
j_gene: TRBJ2-1; v_gene: TRBV2; CDR3aa: CASSTTSAHHEQFF
j_gene: TRBJ2-3; v_gene: TRBV28; CDR3aa: CASSYLSRSTDTQYF
j_gene: TRBJ2-5; v_gene: TRBV6-1; CDR3aa: CASSEGPRLAGGMQTQYF
j_gene: TRBJ2-6; v_gene: TRBV2; CDR3aa: CASAIPGEVSGANVLTF
j_gene: TRBJ1-1; v_gene: TRBV5-8; CDR3aa: CASSQQGTTEAFF
j_gene: TRBJ2-5; v_gene: TRBV7-9; CDR3aa: CASSPPASQETQYF
j_gene: TRBJ1-1; v_gene: TRBV25-1; CDR3aa: CASSGHMNTEAFF
j_gene: TRBJ2-7; v_gene: TRBV28; CDR3aa: CASSFLSTGVDEQYF
j_gene: TRBJ2-1; v_gene: TRBV6-1; CDR3aa: CASSPLAGVDEQFF
j_gene: TRBJ2-5; v_gene: TRBV27; CDR3aa: CASSSLRPGQGVSQYF
j_gene: TRBJ2-3; v_gene: TRBV6-4; CDR3aa: CASSSWTGGNTDTQYF
j_gene: TRBJ2-1; v_gene: TRBV6-6; CDR3aa: CASRSNNNEEQFF
j_gene: TRBJ2-2; v_gene: TRBV11-2; CDR3aa: CASSFLNTGELFF
j_gene: TRBJ2-1; v_gene: TRBV9; CDR3aa: CASSVGGGSYNEQFF
j_gene: TRBJ2-7; v_gene: TRBV27; CDR3aa: CASSLPGTLEQYF
j_gene: TRBJ2-7; v_gene: TRBV28; CDR3aa: CASSFPTESSYEQYF
j_gene: TRBJ2-4; v_gene: TRBV7-2; CDR3aa: CASSLGRVAKNIQYF
j_gene: TRBJ2-1; v_gene: TRBV11-3; CDR3aa: CASSLDGLGTSGSGEQFF